This T cell receptor beta chain appears in the sequencing data of a study of cytomegalovirus exposure and HLA in healthy donors. Findings and limits, study-wide: Later work found most CMV-associated TCR beta chains apparently HLA-restricted. Later analysis identified a missense DCLRE1C variant that was linked to TCR beta V- and J-gene trimming.

The length of the CDR3 is 14 residues. Germline values: CDR1 PRHDT, CDR2 FYEKMQ (reference sequence). V was pared by 6 bases and J by 8 bases, with 19 bases between. Comments on this clone: What it recognizes is unknown.

Primers for the PCR totalled 60 Vbeta and 13 Jbeta. Clones were sequenced by immunoSEQ multiplex PCR, and TCRdb holds only the in-frame ones, with some missing. The repertoire holds 250,000 to 300,000 clones, with around 90% as singletons. Sequencing was performed on PBMCs. This chain joins TRBV13 and TRBJ1-2; TRBD1 might be the D (6 bases). The sequence came from a girl aged 2 to 9 in good health and CMV-seronegative. DNA for the CDR3: TGTGCCAGCAGTTCCGCGGGGGGGGCTCGAGGCTACACCTTC. Protein: CASSSAGGARGYTF.